The rows below give T cell receptor beta chains drawn from one sample of a study of blood T cell repertoires in COVID-19. The repertoire was sequenced with immunoSEQ multiplex PCR; TCRdb's copy has only in-frame clones and lacks some. The data hold a few hundred thousand clones, with roughly nine tenths observed a single time. Sequencing was done on a sample of peripheral blood. The receptors stem from a woman aged 45-65 years with acute or convalescent COVID-19. Both conserved end residues are trimmed from each CDR3. Fields, in order: V gene, D gene, clone size, CDR3 protein. The D gene is left open where the match is weak. A clone size is listed for some rows: how often the clone was seen (once, few, many), or a class if it is expanded.

TRBV5-1 NA NA ASSLAEITDTQY
TRBV5-4 NA NA ASSLEWEEGAF
TRBV7-7 TRBD2 NA ASSPGRTSGRSNTGELF
TRBV7-2 NA once ASRSIDSQETQY
TRBV5-1 TRBD1 NA ASSLNRGDYGYT
TRBV7-9 NA few ASSGPNTEAF
TRBV29-1 NA NA SSGGTTGRNTEAF
TRBV4-1 NA few ASSLLQVSGYGYT
TRBV7-8 NA once ASSLDNLGDNEQF
TRBV11-2 TRBD2 NA ASSPRLATALDTQY
TRBV3-1/TRBV3-2 NA NA ASSQDLPNTEAF
TRBV2 TRBD1 NA ASSGAWGQARGYT
TRBV18 NA NA ASSPPGNEQF
TRBV7-9 TRBD1 few ASSWATGNYGYT
TRBV13 TRBD1 NA ASSFPGQGANEQY
TRBV27 TRBD1 NA ASSEIAGGNTGELF
TRBV27 NA NA ASSFYYASTDTQY
TRBV7-2 NA few ASSFSLRDYGYT
TRBV5-1 NA NA ASSLGGPTTVNTEAF
TRBV11-2 TRBD2 NA ASSLNPSGSDEQY
TRBV29-1 TRBD1 NA SVGSLWTGVDGYT
TRBV5-1 TRBD2 NA ASSLGLAGGDEQF
TRBV6-2/TRBV6-3 NA NA ASSYAYTEAF
TRBV11-3 NA NA ASSPPVGVGGYT
TRBV29-1 NA NA SVALGATEAF
TRBV7-9 NA NA ASSRGDRQTNEKLF
TRBV3-1/TRBV3-2 NA once ASSQDISREQY
TRBV3-1/TRBV3-2 NA NA ASSHRGGETQY
TRBV6-1 TRBD2 NA ASNQLAGEQY
TRBV7-6 NA NA ASSLLGDSAYRITDTQY
TRBV2 TRBD2 NA ASSGTSGTDTQY
TRBV11-2 TRBD2 NA ASSLERGGHNEQF
TRBV20-1 NA NA SATDGYEQY
TRBV19 TRBD1 NA ATYVGGLSAF
TRBV7-3 TRBD2 NA ASSLLGGGVTDTQY
TRBV15 NA NA ATSRDSGLYTGELF
TRBV5-4 TRBD1 NA ASSPGQGGYGYT
TRBV5-4 TRBD1 NA ASSPRRTGKNEQF
TRBV30 TRBD2 NA AWSATGTSGYNEQF
TRBV3-1/TRBV3-2 NA NA ASSQDPRERFYGYT
TRBV7-2 NA NA ASSLVWGGSSGNTIY
TRBV6-5 NA NA ASGVGGAENIQY
TRBV5-1 NA NA ASSFGQGIMNTEAF
TRBV4-1 TRBD2 NA ASSQDWASGSFYNEQF
TRBV5-1 TRBD1 NA ASTEQGASRGYT